The 31 T cell receptor beta chains reported below all come from one sample, sequenced in a study of blood T cells in healthy people across ages. Primers used in a second PCR of about 7 to 12 cycles were a sample-barcoded 5' primer and a J-beta primer mix. TCRdb redid the calling of the 5' RACE reads with MiXCR, one entry per CDR3 protein. The profile covers about 760,000 distinct CDR3 sequences, with just over 55% appearing a single time and roughly 25% taken by the ten largest. Material: blood. The source of these receptors is a man aged 40-49 years in good health.

The V call is TRBV29-1, the J call TRBJ2-5; 9 bases are a match to TRBD1. CDR1 is SQVTM, CDR2 ANQGSEA, per germline. V was clipped by 5 bases and J by 4 bases; unmatched bases: 11. This CDR3 has 15 residues. CDR3: CSVTRTGAGGETQYF. The CDR3 DNA follows: TGCAGCGTTACGAGGACAGGGGCCGGGGGAGAGACCCAGTACTTC.

This clonotype was found a few times. J is TRBJ2-7 and V is TRBV5-1; D call uncertain. The germline V gene encodes CDR1 SGHRS and CDR2 YFSETQ. V lost 4 bases and J lost 4, with 18 bases in between. CDR3 length: 15 amino acids. The CDR3 sequence is CASSESSDFFYEQYF. For the CDR3, the DNA is TGCGCCAGCAGCGAATCCTCAGACTTCTTTTACGAGCAGTACTTC.

This chain connects TRBV29-1 to TRBJ1-5; perhaps TRBD1 as D (6 bases). Deletions cut 6 bases from V and 2 bases from J, with 14 bases between. This CDR3 has 14 amino acids. Germline V gene lookup returns CDR1 SQVTM and CDR2 ANQGSEA. CDR3 nucleotide sequence: TGCAGCGTCGTTACAGGGAGAGGCAATCAGCCCCAGCATTTT. As protein: CSVVTGRGNQPQHF.

This clonotype was observed a few times. The V and J genes are TRBV7-2 and TRBJ2-3, with D tentatively TRBD1 or TRBD2 (6 bases each). The CDR3 is 16 residues long. The ends were cut back, 2 bases at V and 0 bases at J, with 12 bases in the middle. The germline V gene encodes CDR1 SGHTA and CDR2 FQGNSA. CDR3 nucleotide sequence: TGTGCCAGCAGCTTACGCGGGACACTGAGCACAGATACGCAGTATTTT. It is translated as CASSLRGTLSTDTQYF.

The chain combines TRBV14 with TRBJ2-7; D is ambiguous. Trimming cost V 0 bases and J 5 bases, with 17 bases left between them. Germline V gene data show CDR1 as SGHDN and CDR2 as FVKESK. This CDR3 has 16 residues. The CDR3 loop is CASSQDPVKARNEQYF. CDR3 DNA sequence: TGTGCCAGCAGCCAAGACCCCGTGAAGGCACGTAACGAGCAGTACTTC.

This clonotype was found a few times. The V and J genes are TRBV29-1 and TRBJ2-5; D is unresolved. The germline V and J ends were trimmed by 4 bases and 3 bases, with 9 bases remaining between them. This CDR3 has 12 amino acids. Germline V gives CDR1 SQVTM, CDR2 ANQGSEA. The CDR3 here is CSVALVKETQYF. The CDR3 DNA reads TGCAGCGTTGCCCTCGTAAAAGAGACCCAGTACTTC.

The chain combines TRBV20-1 with TRBJ1-6, with D perhaps matching TRBD1 (5 bases). V dropped 6 bases and J dropped 6 bases, with 12 bases sitting between them. The CDR3 is 13 amino acids. Germline CDR1 and CDR2: DFQATT and SNEGSKA (reference sequence). CDR3 loop: CSAHRDPNSPLHF. DNA for the CDR3: TGCAGTGCCCACCGGGACCCTAATTCACCCCTCCACTTT.

Points on this clonotype: A much larger clone is a single base away; this may be a read error. The V call is TRBV29-1, the J call TRBJ1-5; weak D call: TRBD1 (5 bases). The CDR3 covers 14 residues. Germline CDR1 SQVTM, CDR2 ANQGSEA. Trimming shortened V by 4 bases and J by 3 bases, and 13 bases separated the two germline ends. CDR3 nucleotide sequence: TGCAGCGTTGGCGGGGGATCGATCAATCAGCCCCAGCATTTT. Translated: CSVGGGSINQPQHF. The complete variable domain, with remaining parts taken from reference TRBV29-1 and TRBJ1-5, reads SAVISQKPSRDICQRGTSLTIQCQVDSQVTMMFWYRQQPGQSLTLIATANQGSEATYESGFVIDKFPISRPNLTFSTLTVSNMSPEDSSIYLCSVGGGSINQPQHFGDGTRLSIL.

In its sample, this clonotype was seen many times. This rearrangement joins TRBV9 to TRBJ1-3; D ambiguous. With 4 bases removed from V and 0 bases from J, the gap between germline ends came to 8 bases. The CDR3 has 14 amino acids. The germline V gene encodes CDR1 SGDLS and CDR2 YYNGEE. The CDR3 DNA reads as TGTGCCAGCAGCACCCACGACTCTGGAAACACCATATATTTT. This sequence encodes CASSTHDSGNTIYF. The complete variable domain, with remaining parts taken from reference TRBV9 and TRBJ1-3, reads DSGVTQTPKHLITATGQRVTLRCSPRSGDLSVYWYQQSLDQGLQFLIQYYNGEERAKGNILERFSAQQFPDLHSELNLSSLELGDSALYFCASSTHDSGNTIYFGEGSWLTVV.

This clonotype has more than one count but fewer than ten. The rearrangement links TRBV6-2 or TRBV6-3 to TRBJ2-1; 9 nucleotides line up with TRBD2. Germline CDR1 MNHEY, CDR2 SVGEGT. This CDR3 comprises 15 residues. V shed 5 bases, J shed 2 bases, and the junction held 4 bases outside the gene matches. CDR3 loop: CASSPSGRPYNEQFF. In DNA form, the CDR3 reads TGTGCCAGCAGTCCGAGCGGGAGGCCCTACAATGAGCAGTTCTTC.

The rearrangement uses TRBV29-1 and TRBJ2-7; 7 bases fit TRBD2. Unmatched junction bases numbered 8, after V lost 6 bases and J lost 0 bases. From germline, CDR1 is SQVTM and CDR2 ANQGSEA. The CDR3 is 14 residues long. CDR3: CSVRSGVNSYEQYF. In DNA form, the CDR3 reads TGCAGCGTCCGGAGCGGGGTGAACTCCTACGAGCAGTACTTC.

The chain carries TRBV7-2 and TRBJ2-5; D may be TRBD1 (6 bases). The DNA end is a closer match to TRBJ2-7, so the J assignment may be wrong. The CDR3 spans 16 residues. Germline CDR1 and CDR2: SGHTA and FQGNSA. The CDR3 loop reads CASSVRGGRGYYEQYF. For the CDR3, the DNA is TGTGCCAGCAGCGTGAGAGGGGGACGCGGCTACTACGAGCAGTACTTC.

The V gene is TRBV13, the J gene TRBJ2-1; D ambiguous. The CDR3 has 14 amino acids. The germline gives CDR1 PRHDT, CDR2 FYEKMQ (reference sequence). V dropped 2 bases and J dropped 6 bases, with 11 bases sitting between them. Here the CDR3 DNA reads TGTGCCAGCAGCTTAATTTTATCCCCCAATGAGCAGTTCTTC. This translates into CASSLILSPNEQFF.

The sample holds a few counts of this clonotype. V is TRBV7-2 and J is TRBJ1-5, with D uncertain. The V end lost 4 bases, the J end lost 1 base, and 11 bases lay between the germline ends. In germline, CDR1 is SGHTA, CDR2 FQGNSA. CDR3 length equals 15 residues. The DNA for the CDR3 is TGTGCCAGCAGCTCGTCGGGGAGGAGCAATCAGCCCCAGCATTTT. Protein: CASSSSGRSNQPQHF.

This clonotype was seen many times. J is TRBJ2-5 and V is TRBV7-2; 7 bases are a match to TRBD1. This CDR3 is built from 14 residues. The V gene end was trimmed by 6 bases and the J gene end by 5 bases; junction bases not matched to a gene: 9. Germline assignment: CDR1 SGHTA and CDR2 FQGNSA. The CDR3: CASSLAGGEETQYF. CDR3 nucleotides: TGTGCCAGCAGTTTGGCAGGGGGTGAGGAGACCCAGTACTTC. Full variable domain (outside the CDR3, taken from reference TRBV7-2 and TRBJ2-5): GAGVSQSPSNKVTEKGKDVELRCDPISGHTALYWYRQSLGQGLEFLIYFQGNSAPDKSGLPSDRFSAERTGGSVSTLTIQRTQQEDSAVYLCASSLAGGEETQYFGPGTRLLVL.

J is TRBJ1-6 and V is TRBV5-1; D unclear. There are 15 residues in the CDR3. Trimming left V 1 base short and J 5 bases short, with 10 bases between. Germline CDR1 and CDR2: SGHRS and YFSETQ. The CDR3 DNA sequence: TGCGCCAGCAGCTTGTCAACCCCGGATAATTCACCCCTCCACTTT. Translated, it gives CASSLSTPDNSPLHF.

This chain uses TRBV20-1 with TRBJ1-1; TRBD1 is a possible D gene (6 bases). CDR1 DFQATT and CDR2 SNEGSKA come from the germline V gene (reference sequence). The CDR3 contains 11 residues. The CDR3 region is CVKTGNTEAFF. The CDR3 DNA is TGCGTGAAGACAGGGAACACTGAAGCTTTCTTT.

This chain's CDR3 is CASSLYLAGTNNEQFF. DNA for the CDR3: TGTGCCAGCAGCTTATACCTAGCGGGTACTAACAATGAGCAGTTCTTC. This rearrangement joins TRBV7-9 to TRBJ2-1, with 8 nucleotides matching TRBD2. The CDR3 sequence is 16 residues long. From germline, CDR1 is SEHNR and CDR2 FQNEAQ (reference sequence). J lost 5 bases, V lost 2 bases, and 8 bases had no gene match.

About this clonotype itself: At one of its ends the junction is not consistent with the germline gene, which may arise from a read error. The chain combines TRBV4-2 with TRBJ2-1; 11 bases match TRBD2. CDR3 length: 21 amino acids. CDR1 and CDR2 (germline): LGHNA, YNFKEQ. The CDR3 nucleotides read TGTGCCAGCAGCCAAGATCGGCCGGGACTAGCGGTCTTAAGCTCCTACAATGAGCCGTACTTC. It translates to CASSQDRPGLAVLSSYNEPYF.

Remarks on this clonotype: At one of its ends the junction is not consistent with the germline gene, which may arise from a read error. The chain recombines TRBV6-5 with TRBJ2-7; 8 nucleotides agree with TRBD1. Germline V gene lookup returns CDR1 MNHEY and CDR2 SVGAGI. This CDR3 comprises 16 residues. DNA for the CDR3: TGTACCAGCACCAAAGGTCGGACAGGGCTCTCCTACGAGCAGTACTTC. This encodes CTSTKGRTGLSYEQYF.

Only a few counts were recorded for this clonotype. This chain connects TRBV20-1 to TRBJ2-1; D possibly corresponds to TRBD1 (6 bases). This CDR3 is built from 13 residues. The germline V gene encodes CDR1 DFQATT and CDR2 SNEGSKA (reference sequence). V was pared by 5 bases and J by 0 bases, with 8 bases between. CDR3 protein: CSARQASYNEQFF. The CDR3 nucleotides read TGCAGTGCTCGACAGGCCTCCTACAATGAGCAGTTCTTC.

The CDR3 here is CASSPRTGGGELFF. The CDR3 DNA sequence: TGCGCCAGCAGCCCCAGGACAGGGGGCGGGGAGCTGTTTTTT. This rearrangement joins TRBV5-1 to TRBJ2-2; 10 bases fit TRBD1. The CDR3 contains 14 residues. V dropped 4 bases and J dropped 7; count of bases not matched to a gene: 4. Germline V gives CDR1 SGHRS, CDR2 YFSETQ.

The chain is built from TRBV20-1 and TRBJ2-7, with D possibly TRBD1 on 5 matching bases. The CDR3 is 14 residues long. V was cut by 3 bases and J by 2 bases, with 14 bases left in between. The germline V gene has CDR1 DFQATT and CDR2 SNEGSKA (reference sequence). CDR3 bases: TGCAGTGCTAGTACGCAGGGCCCCCCCTACGAGCAGTACTTC. Residues: CSASTQGPPYEQYF.

The chain uses TRBV7-2 and TRBJ2-1; TRBD1 might be the D (6 bases). Germline V gene data show CDR1 as SGHTA and CDR2 as FQGNSA. The CDR3 is made up of 19 amino acids. Trimming took 2 bases from V and 0 from J, leaving 20 bases between them. The CDR3 bases are TGTGCCAGCAGCTTATTGACCCGACAGGAGACGAGCTCCTACAATGAGCAGTTCTTC. Protein: CASSLLTRQETSSYNEQFF.

This clonotype was counted once. The rearrangement uses TRBV5-1 and TRBJ1-6; 7 bases are shared with TRBD1. J lost 6 bases, V lost 4 bases, and 7 bases had no gene match. The CDR3 is made up of 15 amino acids. Looked up from germline, CDR1 is SGHRS and CDR2 is YFSETQ. This chain's CDR3 is CASSMTQGSNSPLHF. The CDR3 nucleotides read TGCGCCAGCAGCATGACACAGGGGAGTAATTCACCCCTCCACTTT.

This clonotype was detected once. The chain joins TRBV21-1 to TRBJ2-4; the table's D gene call, TRBD2, was not cross checked with the DNA. TRBV21-1 is classified as a pseudogene. The CDR3 totals 21 residues. Here the CDR3 reads CASSKERAGPSYFLGKNIQYF. CDR3 bases: TGTGCCAGCAGCAAAGAGCGGGCGGGGCCGTCGTACTTTTTAGGCAAAAACATTCAGTACTTC.

V is TRBV9 and J is TRBJ2-7; 9 bases align to TRBD2. This CDR3 region has 18 residues. CDR1 SGDLS and CDR2 YYNGEE come from the germline V gene. Trimming at V came to 2 bases and at J to 2 bases, leaving 14 bases not matched to a gene. This CDR3 reads CASSVGIGGRGGPYEQYF. Here the CDR3 DNA reads TGTGCCAGCAGCGTCGGTATAGGCGGGAGGGGGGGACCCTACGAGCAGTACTTC. The complete variable domain, with remaining parts taken from reference TRBV9 and TRBJ2-7, reads DSGVTQTPKHLITATGQRVTLRCSPRSGDLSVYWYQQSLDQGLQFLIQYYNGEERAKGNILERFSAQQFPDLHSELNLSSLELGDSALYFCASSVGIGGRGGPYEQYFGPGTRLTVT.

The J gene is TRBJ1-6, the V gene TRBV6-1, with 8 bases aligning to TRBD1. V shed 7 bases, J shed 7 bases, and the junction held 18 bases outside the gene matches. The germline CDR1 and CDR2 sequences are MNHNS and SASEGT. This CDR3 is 18 amino acids long. CDR3 bases: TGTGCCAGCATCATAGGGATTCAGGGGGCGCGTCCCAATTCACCCCTCCACTTT. Its translation: CASIIGIQGARPNSPLHF.

Remarks on this clonotype: Since a much larger clone is just one base distant, this may be a read error. This chain links TRBV27 with TRBJ1-2, with D perhaps matching TRBD1 (6 bases). Trimming pared 6 bases from V and 2 bases from J, leaving 25 bases between. The CDR3 has 18 residues. Germline assignment: CDR1 MNHEY and CDR2 SMNVEV (reference sequence). CDR3 nucleotide sequence: TGTGCCAGCAGCCCATTCGGCGACAGGAGGGAGCGCAACTATGGCTACACCTTC. Translated: CASSPFGDRRERNYGYTF.

The V and J genes are TRBV9 and TRBJ2-3; a weak D match, TRBD2 (5 bases). From germline, CDR1 is SGDLS and CDR2 YYNGEE. This CDR3 comprises 15 residues. The germline V and J ends were trimmed by 4 bases and 4 bases, with 16 bases remaining between them. The CDR3 DNA follows: TGTGCCAGCAGCCCGGGGAGAAATTTTCCAGATACGCAGTATTTT. This codes for CASSPGRNFPDTQYF.

In its sample, this clonotype was seen a few times. This chain joins TRBV29-1 and TRBJ2-1, with TRBD2 matching 9 bases. With 7 bases clipped from V and 5 bases from J, the junction kept 6 bases outside the gene matches. The CDR3 consists of 13 residues. Germline V gene sequence: CDR1 SQVTM, CDR2 ANQGSEA. Here the CDR3 DNA reads TGCAGCGCCGCCCTAGCGGGGAACAATGAGCAGTTCTTC. Protein: CSAALAGNNEQFF.